This entry lists 21 T cell receptor beta chains sequenced from one sample in a study of response to subunit inactivated influenza vaccine. TCRdb reprocessed the RT-PCR reads with MiXCR, giving one entry per CDR3 protein. Of 630,000 or so distinct CDR3 sequences in the sample, around 16% were seen once. The sequences come from PBMCs from blood, collected about 13 days after vaccination. All receptors derive from a man aged 45-65 years who received an inactivated influenza vaccine.

This clonotype was found a few times. This chain connects TRBV6-5 to TRBJ1-6; TRBD1 might be the D (6 bases). Between the trimmed V and J ends, which lost 5 bases and 3 bases, there was a span of 11 bases. The CDR3 spans 15 residues. Per the germline V gene, CDR1 is MNHEY and CDR2 is SVGAGI. CDR3 coding DNA: TGTGCCAGCAGTCACGAAGGGGGCTATAATTCACCCCTCCACTTT. This translates into CASSHEGGYNSPLHF.

This clonotype was seen many times. The chain uses TRBV6-6 and TRBJ1-1; D remains unclear. The ends were cut back, 5 bases at V and 3 bases at J, with 4 bases in the middle. The CDR3 runs 11 residues. In germline, CDR1 is MNHNY, CDR2 SVGAGI (reference sequence). The CDR3 is CASSRDTEAFF. CDR3 DNA sequence: TGTGCCAGCAGTCGGGACACTGAAGCTTTCTTT.

The rearrangement uses TRBV28 and TRBJ1-6; D is unresolved. V lost 7 bases and J lost 0, with 10 bases in between. The CDR3 runs to 15 residues. Germline values: CDR1 MDHEN, CDR2 SYDVKM. The DNA for the CDR3 is TGTGCCAGCAACAGAGGGCGCTCCTATAATTCACCCCTCCACTTT. It codes for CASNRGRSYNSPLHF.

The rearrangement uses TRBV6-5 and TRBJ2-7, with TRBD1 matching 11 bases. The CDR3 has 15 amino acids. CDR1 is MNHEY and CDR2 is SVGAGI in the germline V gene. V shed 2 bases and J 5 bases; nucleotides not matched to a gene: 5. The CDR3, as DNA: TGTGCCAGCAGTTACGGGGGGACAGGGGGTGACGAGCAGTACTTC. This codes for CASSYGGTGGDEQYF.

This clonotype turned up a few times. V usage is TRBV20-1 and J usage is TRBJ2-1, with 13 bases aligning to TRBD2. V gave up 5 bases and J gave up 9 bases; unmatched junction bases: 7. This CDR3 contains 14 residues. In germline, CDR1 is DFQATT, CDR2 SNEGSKA (reference sequence). The CDR3 coding sequence is TGCAGTGCTTCCGGGACTAGCGGGAATAGTGAGCAGTTCTTC. As protein: CSASGTSGNSEQFF.

The chain links TRBV18 to TRBJ2-1, with D perhaps TRBD2 (5 bases). The germline V gene encodes CDR1 KGHSH and CDR2 LQKENI. V lost 4 bases and J 2 bases, leaving 15 bases between the germline ends. The CDR3 has 16 residues. Written as DNA, the CDR3 is TGTGCCAGCTCACTCCGGACTCCCCCAGCCTACAATGAGCAGTTCTTC. It translates to CASSLRTPPAYNEQFF.

A few counts support this clonotype. The chain recombines TRBV5-1 with TRBJ2-1; TRBD1 matches 8 bases. In germline, CDR1 is SGHRS, CDR2 YFSETQ. Trimming at V came to 5 bases and at J to 8 bases, leaving 12 bases not matched to a gene. CDR3 size: 15 residues. For the CDR3, the DNA is TGCGCCAGCAGTCTGGCATGGACAGGGAACGATGAGCAGTTCTTC. Protein product: CASSLAWTGNDEQFF.

V gene TRBV27 combines with J gene TRBJ1-5, with D hard to call. This CDR3 contains 16 residues. Germline V gives CDR1 MNHEY, CDR2 SMNVEV (reference sequence). V dropped 0 bases and J dropped 0 bases, with 9 bases sitting between them. CDR3 sequence: CASSLSAGNSNQPQHF. CDR3 bases: TGTGCCAGCAGTTTATCGGCAGGCAATAGCAATCAGCCCCAGCATTTT.

This clonotype was detected only a few times. This rearrangement joins TRBV5-8 to TRBJ2-7; 12 bases are a match to TRBD2. V trimming: 0 bases; J trimming: 2 bases; junction bases outside the gene matches: 6. The germline V gene has CDR1 SGHTS and CDR2 YDEGEE. CDR3 length equals 17 residues. The CDR3 here is CASSLVSSGRGTYEQYF. The CDR3 nucleotides are TGTGCCAGCAGCTTGGTGTCTAGCGGGAGGGGAACCTACGAGCAGTACTTC.

This clonotype has just a few counts. This chain connects TRBV4-2 to TRBJ1-3; D gene unclear. The CDR3 covers 15 residues. CDR1 LGHNA and CDR2 YNFKEQ come from the germline V gene. The V gene lost 0 bases and the J gene lost 4 bases, with 10 bases spanning the gap. CDR3 region: CASSQDPGPGNTIYF. The DNA for the CDR3 is TGTGCCAGCAGCCAAGATCCCGGGCCGGGAAACACCATATATTTT.

The J gene is TRBJ1-4, the V gene TRBV28; D unresolved. Trimming removed 8 bases from V and 3 bases from J, with 16 bases in between. Germline-derived CDR1 and CDR2 are MDHEN and SYDVKM. The CDR3 contains 15 residues. The CDR3 protein is CASRNLGIANEKLFF. The CDR3 nucleotides read TGTGCCAGCCGTAATTTGGGGATAGCTAATGAAAAACTGTTTTTT.

This clonotype showed up just a few times. This sequence joins TRBV6-2 or TRBV6-3 and TRBJ1-4; 7 bases map to TRBD1. The length of the CDR3 is 21 residues. Trimming removed 2 bases from V and 1 base from J; junction bases left unmatched: 19. The germline gives CDR1 MNHEY, CDR2 SVGEGT. CDR3 sequence: CASSYDDSDTGAVGTNEKLFF. DNA for the CDR3: TGTGCCAGCAGTTACGATGACTCGGATACAGGGGCAGTCGGAACTAATGAAAAACTGTTTTTT.

The J gene is TRBJ2-7, the V gene TRBV13; no reliable D call. Germline lookup yields CDR1 PRHDT and CDR2 FYEKMQ (reference sequence). V was clipped by 3 bases and J by 7 bases, with 7 bases between them. The CDR3 has 11 amino acids. The DNA for the CDR3 is TGTGCCAGCAGCTTGGAAGGGGAGCAGTACTTC. Encoded protein: CASSLEGEQYF.

This clonotype has only a few counts. J is TRBJ2-1 and V is TRBV7-9, with 10 bases that match TRBD2. From germline, CDR1 is SEHNR and CDR2 FQNEAQ (reference sequence). This CDR3 spans 15 amino acids. Unmatched junction bases numbered 4, after V lost 1 base and J lost 7 bases. CDR3: CASSLVLAGENEQFF. The CDR3 DNA reads TGTGCCAGCAGCTTAGTGCTAGCGGGAGAAAATGAGCAGTTCTTC.

The chain couples TRBV7-3 to TRBJ2-3; TRBD2 is a possible D gene (5 bases). Germline CDR1 is SGHTA and CDR2 is FQGTGA. The ends were cut back, 0 bases at V and 4 bases at J, with 14 bases in the middle. This CDR3 has 16 residues. CDR3 in amino acids: CASSLTGVEYSDTQYF. The CDR3 region has the DNA TGTGCCAGCAGCTTAACCGGGGTCGAATACTCAGATACGCAGTATTTT.

The chain employs TRBV2 and TRBJ1-6; 9 nucleotides line up with TRBD1. V shed 6 bases, J shed 11 bases, and the junction held 8 bases outside the gene matches. The CDR3 is 14 amino acids. From germline, CDR1 is SNHLY and CDR2 FYNNEI. CDR3 protein: CASSWTGDRPPLHF. CDR3 bases: TGTGCCAGCAGCTGGACAGGGGACAGGCCACCCCTCCACTTT.

This clonotype was seen at least ten times. This rearrangement joins TRBV20-1 to TRBJ1-2; the match to TRBD1 covers 7 bases. The CDR3 runs 15 residues. Germline lookup yields CDR1 DFQATT and CDR2 SNEGSKA (reference sequence). The V and J ends lost 5 bases and 2 bases, in that order; junction bases with no gene match: 11. In nucleotides, the CDR3 is TGCAGTGCTCAGGAGACAGGGTTTATGAACTATGGCTACACCTTC. Protein: CSAQETGFMNYGYTF.

The chain links TRBV10-2 to TRBJ2-5, with TRBD2 matching 15 bases. The germline V gene encodes CDR1 WSHSY and CDR2 SAAADI. The junction had 13 bases not matched to a gene; V was cut back by 6 bases and J by 5 bases. This CDR3 is built from 18 residues. CDR3 coding DNA: TGCGCCAGCAGACCCGGACTAGCGGGAGGGAAGAGCAAGGAGACCCAGTACTTC. Translation: CASRPGLAGGKSKETQYF.

The sample holds a few counts of this clonotype. V gene TRBV6-1 combines with J gene TRBJ2-1, with D uncertain. V lost 5 bases and J lost 9, with 11 bases in between. The CDR3 contains 12 residues. Germline V gene lookup returns CDR1 MNHNS and CDR2 SASEGT. Written as DNA, the CDR3 is TGTGCCAGCAGTTCTGGGTCAACTGAGCAGTTCTTC. Translating gives CASSSGSTEQFF.

This clonotype was counted a few times. The chain uses TRBV7-9 and TRBJ2-7, with D hard to call. This CDR3 spans 13 amino acids. Trimming shortened V by 5 bases and J by 3 bases, and 11 bases separated the two germline ends. The germline V gene encodes CDR1 SEHNR and CDR2 FQNEAQ (reference sequence). CDR3 nucleotide sequence: TGTGCCAGCAGCCAAATAAACCGCTACGAGCAGTACTTC. Encoded protein: CASSQINRYEQYF.

This chain links TRBV20-1 with TRBJ2-1; 14 bases are shared with TRBD2. Germline trimming cut 5 bases from V and 4 bases from J; bases unmatched to any gene: 13. The CDR3 is made up of 18 amino acids. The germline V gene encodes CDR1 DFQATT and CDR2 SNEGSKA (reference sequence). CDR3 coding DNA: TGCAGTGCTGACCGACTTGCCGGGACTAGCGGGGGTTACAATGAGCAGTTCTTC. This codes for CSADRLAGTSGGYNEQFF.